Listed below are T cell receptor beta chains from one sample, sequenced in a study of T cell responses to AZD1222 COVID-19 vaccine. Sequencing was performed with immunoSEQ multiplex PCR; in TCRdb, only in-frame clones are kept and a portion is missing. This sample carries 100,000 to 120,000 clones, about 88% of them seen once, and the ten largest clones take 1.6%. The sample consisted of peripheral blood, taken on day 0 of AZD1222 vaccination. The receptors derive from an adult in good health. CDR3s include the opening cysteine and the closing phenylalanine or tryptophan. D genes are given only for firm matches. A row's size may be missing; if present it is once, few, many or a size class.

NA	TRBV9	TRBJ1-6	NA	TGTGCCAGCACCGTAGGCGATAGGGGGGGAAATTCACCCCTCCACTTT	CASTVGDRGGNSPLHF
NA	TRBV6-5	TRBJ2-2	NA	TGTGCCAGCAGTCCAGGGGCCGGGGAGCTGTTTTTT	CASSPGAGELFF
NA	TRBV6-5	TRBJ2-7	NA	TGTGCCAGCAGTTACTCGAACAGGCTGAAATACGAGCAGTACTTC	CASSYSNRLKYEQYF
NA	TRBV10-1	TRBJ2-3	TRBD2	TGCGCCAGCAGTGAGAGCGGGAGTACAGATACGCAGTATTTT	CASSESGSTDTQYF
NA	TRBV7-2	TRBJ1-4	TRBD1	TGTGCCAGCAGCCACCGGGACAGCGAAAAACTGTTTTTT	CASSHRDSEKLFF
NA	TRBV4-1	TRBJ1-1	NA	TGCGCCAGCAGCCTTGGACGGTCTGAAGCTTTCTTT	CASSLGRSEAFF
NA	TRBV11-2	TRBJ2-3	NA	TGTGCCAGCAGCCCGATCGGACTGTTACGCACAGATACGCAGTATTTT	CASSPIGLLRTDTQYF
NA	TRBV5-1	TRBJ1-2	TRBD1	TGCGCCAGCAGCTTGTTTGTACAGGGGTATGGCTACACCTTC	CASSLFVQGYGYTF
NA	TRBV6-1	TRBJ1-2	NA	TGTGCCAGCAGTGAAGCGTCAACTGTTGCCGGCTACACCTTC	CASSEASTVAGYTF
NA	TRBV18	TRBJ2-1	TRBD2	TGTGCCAGCTCACCTGGATCCGGGACTAGCGGGCCTAGCTCCTACAATGAGCAGTTCTTC	CASSPGSGTSGPSSYNEQFF
few	TRBV19	TRBJ1-1	NA	TGTGCCAGTACTACAATAGGGACTGAAGCTTTCTTT	CASTTIGTEAFF
NA	TRBV13	TRBJ1-5	NA	TGTGCCAGCAGCTTAGGCCGGGGCCGCAATCAGCCCCAGCATTTT	CASSLGRGRNQPQHF
once	TRBV20-1	TRBJ1-6	NA	TGCAGTGCTAGTACTGGACTGAGATCTGGGTCCTATAATTCACCCCTCCACTTT	CSASTGLRSGSYNSPLHF
once	TRBV6-5	TRBJ1-1	NA	TGTGCCAGCAGTCTAACAGGAGACACTGAAGCTTTCTTT	CASSLTGDTEAFF
NA	TRBV5-1	TRBJ2-1	NA	TGCGCCAGCAGCTTGGGCGGCCTTGCCATCAGCTCCTACAATGAGCAGTTCTTC	CASSLGGLAISSYNEQFF
NA	TRBV14	TRBJ1-1	NA	TGTGCCAGCAGCTTGGGGAAGAACACTGAAGCTTTCTTT	CASSLGKNTEAFF
NA	TRBV5-8	TRBJ1-1	NA	TGTGCCAGCAGCTTGTGGGGGAACACTGAAGCTTTCTTT	CASSLWGNTEAFF
NA	TRBV19	TRBJ2-7	TRBD2	TGTGCCAGTAGTGCGGGACTAGCGGGGCCGTACGAGCAGTACTTC	CASSAGLAGPYEQYF
NA	TRBV12-3/TRBV12-4	TRBJ1-1	NA	TGTGCCAGCAGTTTCAACGGACGAACTGAAGCTTTCTTT	CASSFNGRTEAFF
NA	TRBV27	TRBJ1-2	TRBD1	TGTGCCAGCGCACCTGGGACAGGGAGTAGGGGCTACACCTTC	CASAPGTGSRGYTF
NA	TRBV6-6	TRBJ1-2	NA	TGTGCCAGCAGCCGCTTACGGGGGCCCTCTAACTATGGCTACACCTTC	CASSRLRGPSNYGYTF
NA	TRBV3-1/TRBV3-2	TRBJ1-4	NA	TGTGCCAGCAGCCAAGATGCCAGGGGCCAAAGAAAACTGTTTTTT	CASSQDARGQRKLFF
NA	TRBV6-5	TRBJ1-1	NA	TGTGCCAGCAGTTATTGGGGGTTGAACACTGAAGCTTTCTTT	CASSYWGLNTEAFF
once	TRBV7-9	TRBJ1-3	NA	TGTGCCAGCACCCCAGGCCACGGGAACACCATATATTTT	CASTPGHGNTIYF
NA	TRBV6-2/TRBV6-3	TRBJ2-1	TRBD1	TGTGCCAGCAGTTACCCGACAGGGAATCTCTGGGATGAGCAGTTCTTC	CASSYPTGNLWDEQFF
NA	TRBV11-3	TRBJ2-2	NA	TGTGCCAGCAGCTCTCGGACAGTCAACACCGGGGAGCTGTTTTTT	CASSSRTVNTGELFF
NA	TRBV5-6	TRBJ1-1	NA	TGTGCCAGCAGCTTGGCCATTACAGGGCCGAACACTGAAGCTTTCTTT	CASSLAITGPNTEAFF
NA	TRBV6-1	TRBJ2-1	NA	TGTGCCAGCAGTGAATTGGCGGCAACTTACAATGAGCAGTTCTTC	CASSELAATYNEQFF
NA	TRBV7-6	TRBJ1-3	NA	TGTGCCAGCAGCTTATGGGTGGGCTCTGGAAACACCATATATTTT	CASSLWVGSGNTIYF
NA	TRBV3-1/TRBV3-2	TRBJ1-2	TRBD1	TGTGCCAGCAGCCAAGCCCGGGACAGGAATTATGGCTACACCTTC	CASSQARDRNYGYTF
once	TRBV7-8	TRBJ2-5	NA	TGTGCCAGCAGCTTAGGACAGTGGCAGTACTTC	CASSLGQWQYF
NA	TRBV19	TRBJ2-7	NA	TGTGCCAGTAGTAGTTGGGGGTCCGAGCAGTACTTC	CASSSWGSEQYF
once	TRBV19	TRBJ2-5	NA	TGTGCCAGTAGTAGGGTTAGAGAGACCCAGTACTTC	CASSRVRETQYF
NA	TRBV11-2	TRBJ2-7	NA	TGTGCCAGCAGCTTAGGAGACAGGACAATCGAGCAGTACTTC	CASSLGDRTIEQYF
once	TRBV6-5	TRBJ1-5	NA	TGTGCCAGCAGCTGGAATATGGGGGGTCAGCCCCAGCATTTT	CASSWNMGGQPQHF
NA	TRBV3-1/TRBV3-2	TRBJ2-7	TRBD1	TGTGCCAGCAGCCCACAGGGGCGCTACGAGCAGTACTTC	CASSPQGRYEQYF
NA	TRBV3-1/TRBV3-2	TRBJ2-4	TRBD1	TGTGCCAGCAGCCACCAGGGACAGGGAGGGAACATTCAGTACTTC	CASSHQGQGGNIQYF
NA	TRBV28	TRBJ1-2	NA	TGTGCCAGCAGCTTTAACCCGGGGGGAGCTAACTATGGCTACACCTTC	CASSFNPGGANYGYTF
once	TRBV4-1	TRBJ2-2	NA	TGCGCCAGCAGCCAAGGGGGTACCGGGGAGCTGTTTTTT	CASSQGGTGELFF
NA	TRBV27	TRBJ1-2	NA	TGTGCCAGCAGTTCAAGGACAGATCAATATGGCTACACCTTC	CASSSRTDQYGYTF
NA	TRBV5-6	TRBJ2-5	NA	TGTGCCAGCAGGCGGGGAACGCAAGAGACCCAGTACTTC	CASRRGTQETQYF
NA	TRBV7-9	TRBJ2-2	TRBD2	TGTGCCAGCAGCTCCGCTGGGGGGCTAGCGGGGAACACCGGGGAGCTGTTTTTT	CASSSAGGLAGNTGELFF
NA	TRBV30	TRBJ1-5	TRBD1	TGTGCCTGGAGAGGGACAGTTAATCAGCCCCAGCATTTT	CAWRGTVNQPQHF
NA	TRBV7-9	TRBJ1-4	NA	TGTGCCAGCAGCTTAGCACTCGCGGCCGCAACTAATGAAAAACTGTTTTTT	CASSLALAAATNEKLFF
NA	TRBV15	TRBJ1-5	TRBD1	TGTGCCACCAGCAGACGAGGACAGGGGCCCAATCAGCCCCAGCATTTT	CATSRRGQGPNQPQHF
NA	TRBV5-1	TRBJ1-3	TRBD1	TGCGCCAGCAGCACCGGGACAGGCCTCTCTGGAAACACCATATATTTT	CASSTGTGLSGNTIYF